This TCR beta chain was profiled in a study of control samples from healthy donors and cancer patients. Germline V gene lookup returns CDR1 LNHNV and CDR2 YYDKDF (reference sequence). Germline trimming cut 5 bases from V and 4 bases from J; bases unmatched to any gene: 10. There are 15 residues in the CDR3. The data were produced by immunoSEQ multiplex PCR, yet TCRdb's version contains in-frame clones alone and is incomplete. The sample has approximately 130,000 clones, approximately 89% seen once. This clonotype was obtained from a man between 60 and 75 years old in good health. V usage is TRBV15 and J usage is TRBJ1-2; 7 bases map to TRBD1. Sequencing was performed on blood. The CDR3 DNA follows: TGTGCCACCAGCGCCCCGGACAGGCCCTCCTATGGCTACACCTTC. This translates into CATSAPDRPSYGYTF. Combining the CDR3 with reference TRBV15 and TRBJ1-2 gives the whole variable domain DAMVIQNPRYQVTQFGKPVTLSCSQTLNHNVMYWYQQKSSQAPKLLFHYYDKDFNNEADTPDNFQSRRPNTSFCFLDIRSPGLGDTAMYLCATSAPDRPSYGYTFGSGTRLTVV.